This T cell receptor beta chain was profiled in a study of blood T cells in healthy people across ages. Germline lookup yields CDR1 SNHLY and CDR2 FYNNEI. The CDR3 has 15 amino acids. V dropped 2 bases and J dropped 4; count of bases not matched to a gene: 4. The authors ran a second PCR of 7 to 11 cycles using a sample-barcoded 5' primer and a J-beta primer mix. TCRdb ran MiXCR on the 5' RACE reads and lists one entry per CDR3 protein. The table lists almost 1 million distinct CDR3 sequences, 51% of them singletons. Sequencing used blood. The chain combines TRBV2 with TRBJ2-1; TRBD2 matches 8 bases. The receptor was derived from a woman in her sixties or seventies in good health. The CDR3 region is CASSELLAAYNEQFF. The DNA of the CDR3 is TGTGCCAGCAGTGAATTACTAGCGGCGTACAATGAGCAGTTCTTC.